A selection of T cell receptor beta chains follows, all from one sample in a study of control samples from healthy donors and cancer patients. Only in-frame clones appear in the TCRdb table, and some are missing; sequencing was by immunoSEQ multiplex PCR. Of under 200,000 clones listed, approximately 96% are singletons. What was sequenced was blood. These receptors originate from a woman between 40 and 50 years old in good health. Both conserved end residues are part of each CDR3. D genes are given only for firm matches. Rows may omit the clone size; those that give it use once, few, many or a size class.

>-|TRBD1|TRBV2|TRBJ2-3
CASSETGQVLDGDTQYF
TGTGCCAGCAGTGAAACCGGACAGGTTTTGGACGGAGATACGCAGTATTTT
>-|-|TRBV29-1|TRBJ2-1
CSVVGPSEQFF
TGCAGCGTTGTCGGCCCCAGTGAGCAGTTCTTC
>-|-|TRBV3-1/TRBV3-2|TRBJ2-5
CASSQVRPGVGETQYF
TGTGCCAGCAGCCAAGTTCGGCCAGGGGTAGGGGAGACCCAGTACTTC
>-|-|TRBV7-2|TRBJ1-6
CASSLSPRNSPLHF
TGTGCCAGCAGCTTGAGCCCCAGGAATTCACCCCTCCACTTT
>-|TRBD1|TRBV7-2|TRBJ1-3
CASRPTGGNGNTIYF
TGTGCCAGCAGACCCACAGGGGGCAATGGAAACACCATATATTTT
>-|-|TRBV18|TRBJ2-1
CASSPGGVYNEQFF
TGTGCCAGCTCACCGGGCGGGGTCTACAATGAGCAGTTCTTC
>-|-|TRBV10-2|TRBJ1-1
CASSGQVNTEAFF
TGCGCCAGCAGTGGACAGGTGAACACTGAAGCTTTCTTT
>-|-|TRBV6-1|TRBJ2-5
CASSENQWTQYF
TGTGCCAGCAGTGAAAACCAATGGACCCAGTACTTC
>-|TRBD1|TRBV5-6|TRBJ2-7
CASSLKGQGAVEQYF
TGTGCCAGCAGCCTGAAGGGACAGGGGGCAGTCGAGCAGTACTTC
>-|-|TRBV5-4|TRBJ1-1
CASSHPAPGRMNTEAFF
TGTGCCAGCAGCCATCCCGCGCCAGGGAGGATGAACACTGAAGCTTTCTTT
>-|-|TRBV20-1|TRBJ1-3
CSASPNPEATIYF
TGCAGTGCTAGTCCGAACCCAGAGGCCACCATATATTTT
>-|TRBD2|TRBV5-5|TRBJ2-5
CASSFQGGIGETQYF
TGTGCCAGCAGCTTCCAGGGAGGGATTGGGGAGACCCAGTACTTC
>-|-|TRBV19|TRBJ1-6
CASSIQENSPLHF
TGTGCCAGTAGTATACAGGAAAATTCACCCCTCCACTTT
>-|TRBD1|TRBV10-3|TRBJ1-2
CAIRTQGNYGYTF
TGTGCCATCAGGACACAGGGGAACTATGGCTACACCTTC
>-|-|TRBV2|TRBJ1-1
CASTLSGLENTEAFF
TGTGCCAGCACCCTCTCCGGGCTAGAGAACACTGAAGCTTTCTTT
>-|-|TRBV29-1|TRBJ1-1
CSVTTHSTEAFF
TGCAGCGTAACTACCCACTCCACTGAAGCTTTCTTT
>-|TRBD1|TRBV7-2|TRBJ1-4
CASSLGPGQGSEKLFF
TGTGCCAGCAGCTTAGGACCGGGACAGGGAAGTGAAAAACTGTTTTTT
>once|-|TRBV27|TRBJ1-2
CASSLLGGGEYGYTF
TGTGCCAGCAGTTTACTAGGAGGGGGTGAATATGGCTACACCTTC
>-|-|TRBV29-1|TRBJ2-7
CSVGDASYEQYF
TGCAGCGTTGGAGACGCTTCCTACGAGCAGTACTTC
>-|-|TRBV7-9|TRBJ1-1
CASSFEGTEAFF
TGTGCCAGCAGCTTTGAGGGCACTGAAGCTTTCTTT
>-|-|TRBV27|TRBJ2-7
CASSSGPSPLYEQYF
TGTGCCAGCAGTTCCGGGCCAAGCCCCCTCTACGAGCAGTACTTC
>-|-|TRBV4-3|TRBJ1-2
CASKPRVFNYGYTF
TGCGCCAGTAAGCCGAGGGTGTTTAACTATGGCTACACCTTC
>-|-|TRBV2|TRBJ1-2
CASSEEADYGYTF
TGTGCCAGCAGTGAAGAGGCAGACTATGGCTACACCTTC
>-|-|TRBV11-2|TRBJ2-7
CASRQSSYEQYF
TGTGCCAGCAGACAGAGCTCCTACGAGCAGTACTTC
>-|-|TRBV4-3|TRBJ1-2
CASSQDGRNYGYTF
TGCGCCAGCAGCCAAGATGGACGCAACTATGGCTACACCTTC
>medium-sized|-|TRBV3-1/TRBV3-2|TRBJ1-6
CASSQDHGGWDSPLHF
TGTGCCAGCAGCCAAGATCACGGGGGTTGGGATTCACCCCTCCACTTT
>-|TRBD1|TRBV19|TRBJ2-7
CASSLNRDRFYEQYF
TGTGCCAGTAGTCTTAACCGGGACAGGTTTTACGAGCAGTACTTC
>-|TRBD1|TRBV3-1/TRBV3-2|TRBJ1-5
CASSLGTGVNSNQPQHF
TGTGCCAGCAGCCTCGGGACAGGGGTTAATAGCAATCAGCCCCAGCATTTT
>-|TRBD1|TRBV9|TRBJ1-4
CASSAGDRGIEKLFF
TGTGCCAGCAGCGCAGGGGACAGGGGGATTGAAAAACTGTTTTTT
>-|-|TRBV5-1|TRBJ1-4
CASSVGAGTTNEKLFF
TGCGCCAGCAGCGTGGGGGCAGGCACAACTAATGAAAAACTGTTTTTT
>-|TRBD1|TRBV9|TRBJ1-1
CASSGPSGGVNTEAFF
TGTGCCAGCAGCGGCCCATCAGGGGGGGTGAACACTGAAGCTTTCTTT
>-|-|TRBV5-1|TRBJ2-6
CASSLQSSGANVLTF
TGCGCCAGCAGCCTTCAAAGCTCTGGGGCCAACGTCCTGACTTTC